This T cell receptor beta chain came from a study of blood T cell repertoires in COVID-19. Germline CDR1 reads MNHEY; CDR2 reads SVGAGI. The CDR3 consists of 14 residues. Between the trimmed V and J ends, which lost 2 bases and 2 bases, there was a span of 8 bases. Assay: immunoSEQ multiplex PCR; the TCRdb copy retains only in-frame clones and omits some. The sample gives about 220,000 clones, about 88% of which show up once; roughly 2.7% is in the top ten. The specimen sequenced was PBMCs or T cells enriched from blood (not recorded which). The chain has TRBV6-5 and TRBJ2-3; D is uncertain. The receptor was isolated from a woman aged 30 to 39 who had recovered from COVID-19. The CDR3 region has the DNA TGTGCCAGCAGTTACGCGAGAGACACAGATACGCAGTATTTT. Amino acid sequence: CASSYARDTDTQYF.